Sequencing of this T cell receptor (beta chain) was carried out in a study of vaccination and CD4 T cells after COVID-19 (dated by TCRdb to the early 2020s). Study-wide context: Convalescent patients had a positive SARS-CoV-2 result on nasal swab PCR, and of these patients, 8 or 9 had mild disease and one had severe disease. As controls, cultures received a CEFX viral epitope pool (the positive control), an HIV-1 Nef peptide pool (the negative control), or no peptide at all. Participants received two doses of either the Pfizer-BioNTech BNT162b2 vaccine (n=8) or the Moderna mRNA-1273 vaccine (n=2). In 10 COVID-19 convalescent patients and 4 infection-naive healthy vaccine recipients, researchers compared the spike-specific CD4+ TCR repertoire from before mRNA vaccination with the repertoire from after. The cultures were stimulated with overlapping spike peptide pools from SARS-CoV-2 and from the common cold coronaviruses HCoV-NL63, HCoV-OC43 and HCoV-229E. The time from the second vaccine dose to post-vaccine blood sampling had a median of roughly 77 days and ranged from roughly 12 to 250 days. Six males and four females were included in the convalescent cohort, with two Hispanic individuals, seven Caucasians, two Asians and one multiracial person represented. Post-COVID blood samples from convalescent patients were collected a median of approximately 93 days after diagnosis, with a range of about 35 to 180 days.

The protocol used for the library was PCR. DNA from cultured CD4+ T cells underwent TCR sequencing with the Oncomine TCR Beta short-read assay at the Johns Hopkins FTIC core. Genomic DNA was extracted from the cultured CD4+ T cells with the QIAamp micro DNA kit. Oncomine TCR Beta libraries from cultured CD4+ T cells were pooled using unique dual indexes and sequenced on an Illumina iSeq 100. From the authors' description of their analysis: Non-productive sequences were removed, and CDR3s not starting with C, not ending with F or W, or shorter than 7 amino acids were discarded. Antigen-specific clonotypes were identified using the MANAFEST web application through comparison of peptide-stimulated wells with reference and other culture wells. An FDR below 0.05, an odds ratio above 5, and a productive frequency above 0.1% in at least two of three replicate wells were required for clones to be considered positive. Cross-reactive clonotypes were defined as significantly expanded in both SARS-CoV-2 spike wells and at least one common cold coronavirus spike condition. Using R version 3.6.1, CDR3 homology was evaluated through Levenshtein distances (stringdist) along with unrooted phylogenetic trees (ape). Through fastp at Q25 and MiXCR, TCRdb rebuilt clones from the public reads, retaining in-frame beta chains. Rows are unified per CDR3 protein, each entry keeping the most common DNA and genes. The V and J calls were determined by TCRdb, not by the authors. Present in this sample are 15,000 to 20,000 distinct CDR3 sequences, around 45% of which were seen just once. The ten top clones hold roughly 7% of the sample.

The label giving this sample's treatment or condition can be read as: approximately 9-day PBMC culture with coronavirus spike peptide pools or control peptides (ViraFEST assay). The ViraFEST assay was used in the study, in which antigen-specific T cells were expanded with peptide pools and expanded clonotypes were subsequently identified by TCR sequencing. The positive SARS-CoV-2 PCR tests of the convalescent patients were dated from March to December 2020, before the Alpha, Beta and Delta variants emerged in the United States. Each well held approximately 2 million PBMCs cultured in IMDM containing about 5% human AB serum and approximately 9.8 IU/ml IL-2, with 10 ug/ml peptide pools added. On days 3 and 7, half of the culture medium was replaced with fresh IL-2-containing medium. CD4+ T cells were isolated after roughly 10 days of culture through negative selection using the EasySep CD4+ T cell isolation kit. Ficoll-Paque Plus gradient centrifugation was used to isolate PBMCs from whole blood, and the isolated PBMCs were then either used fresh or cryopreserved at -140C. Triplicate wells were generally used for each culture condition.

Note on this clonotype: The clone's antigen remains unknown. It has no much larger one-base neighbor in the sample; base qualities were not kept.

General conclusions and limits of the study: Although the median number of SARS-CoV-2-reactive clonotypes went up from roughly 23 after infection to more than 30 after vaccination, the increase was not significant. Among the post-vaccine SARS-CoV-2-reactive clones in convalescent patients, a median around 90% showed up only after vaccination, which suggests vaccine-specific priming. Relatively few convalescent patients were included in the study, and early timepoints after natural infection were not analyzed. Nearly all vaccine-specific clones in convalescent patients (304 of 307) were mono-reactive for SARS-CoV-2 spike rather than cross-reactive with common cold coronaviruses.

The CDR3 numbers 15 residues from cysteine through phenylalanine. Solely the CDR3 DNA is kept, with 45 bases framed from the first base. The junction shows trimming of 0 bases on V and 1 base on J, plus 9 bases between the germline ends. CDR1 and CDR2 are drawn from the germline V gene: MNHNS, SASEGT. The V gene is TRBV6-1 and the J gene is TRBJ1-2, with TRBD1 as a weak D call on 5 bases. Sample: CD4+ T cells from blood, cultured in vitro, taken after SARS-CoV-2 vaccination. This TCR came from a human donor who had recovered from COVID-19. The DNA reads TGTGCCAGCAGTGAAGCTTGGGGCAGTAACTATGGCTACACCTTC. Its coded protein is CASSEAWGSNYGYTF.